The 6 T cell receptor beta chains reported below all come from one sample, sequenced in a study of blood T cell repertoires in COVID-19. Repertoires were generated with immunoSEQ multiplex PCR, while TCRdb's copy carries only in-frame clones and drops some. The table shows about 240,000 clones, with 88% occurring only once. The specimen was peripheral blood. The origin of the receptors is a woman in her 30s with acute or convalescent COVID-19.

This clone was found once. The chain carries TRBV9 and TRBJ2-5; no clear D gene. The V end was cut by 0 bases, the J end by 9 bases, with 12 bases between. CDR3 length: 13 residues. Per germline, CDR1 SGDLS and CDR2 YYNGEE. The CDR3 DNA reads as TGTGCCAGCAGCGTAGGGGCACCTGGCCCCCAGTACTTC. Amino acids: CASSVGAPGPQYF.

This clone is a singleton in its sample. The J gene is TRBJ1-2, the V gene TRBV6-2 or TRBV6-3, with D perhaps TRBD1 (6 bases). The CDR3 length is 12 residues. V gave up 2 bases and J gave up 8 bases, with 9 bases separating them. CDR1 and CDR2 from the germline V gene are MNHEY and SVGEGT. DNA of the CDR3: TGTGCCAGCAGTTACCCACAGGGCGGCTACACCTTC. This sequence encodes CASSYPQGGYTF.

The CDR3 nucleotides are TGTGCCAGCAGTGAAGTGAGTTTGTTGGGGACTCCGGAGAATGAGCAGTTCTTC. This translates into CASSEVSLLGTPENEQFF. The chain is built from TRBV2 and TRBJ2-1; TRBD2 is a possible D gene (6 bases). V lost 1 base and J lost 7, with 23 bases in between. The CDR3 has 18 residues. In germline, CDR1 is SNHLY, CDR2 FYNNEI.

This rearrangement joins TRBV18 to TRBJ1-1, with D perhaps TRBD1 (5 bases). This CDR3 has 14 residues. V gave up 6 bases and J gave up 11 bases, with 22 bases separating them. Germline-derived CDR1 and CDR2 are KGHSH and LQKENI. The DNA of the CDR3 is TGTGCCAGCTCCCTCCGGGACTCGAACACCTTTGCTTTCTTT. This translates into CASSLRDSNTFAFF.

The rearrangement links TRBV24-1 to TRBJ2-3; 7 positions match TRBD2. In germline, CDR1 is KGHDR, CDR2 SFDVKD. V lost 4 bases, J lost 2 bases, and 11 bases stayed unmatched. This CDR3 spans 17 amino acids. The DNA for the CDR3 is TGTGCCACCAGTGACCCCGATCATAGCGGGCACACAGATACGCAGTATTTT. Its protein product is CATSDPDHSGHTDTQYF.

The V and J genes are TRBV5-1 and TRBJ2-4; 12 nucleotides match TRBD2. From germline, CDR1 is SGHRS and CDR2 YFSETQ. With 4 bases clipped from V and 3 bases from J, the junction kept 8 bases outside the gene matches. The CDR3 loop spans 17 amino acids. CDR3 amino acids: CASSAPSGRASKNIQYF. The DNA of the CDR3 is TGCGCCAGCAGCGCCCCTAGCGGGAGGGCCAGCAAAAACATTCAGTACTTC.